Below are 8 T cell receptor beta chains sequenced from a single sample in a study of siplizumab effects on memory and regulatory T cells. Method: immunoSEQ multiplex PCR; TCRdb's copy keeps in-frame clones and lacks some. The sample lists some 110,000 clones; 90% to 95% were seen once. Sequencing was performed on CD4+ T cells sorted from blood. The receptors come from a human donor in good health.

The chain joins TRBV30 to TRBJ2-7, with 8 bases that match TRBD2. Germline V lookup: CDR1 GTSNPN, CDR2 SVGIG (reference sequence). V trimming: 0 bases; J trimming: 10 bases; junction bases outside the gene matches: 5. The CDR3 spans 12 residues. CDR3 residues: CAWSVGLAGQYF. CDR3 coding DNA: TGTGCCTGGAGTGTAGGGCTAGCGGGTCAGTACTTC.

The chain employs TRBV29-1 and TRBJ2-3; 9 nucleotides agree with TRBD1. CDR1 and CDR2 (germline): SQVTM, ANQGSEA. CDR3 length equals 14 residues. J was trimmed by 4 bases and V by 7 bases; bases with no gene match: 9. CDR3 region: CSANSDRGADTQYF. For the CDR3, the DNA is TGCAGCGCTAATTCGGACAGGGGAGCAGATACGCAGTATTTT.

The rearrangement joins TRBV6-6 to TRBJ1-4; 8 bases are a match to TRBD1. With V trimmed by 11 bases and J by 1 base, 12 bases remained unmatched. The length of the CDR3 is 16 residues. The V gene's germline CDR1 is MNHNY and CDR2 SVGAGI (reference sequence). CDR3 sequence: CASQGAFLGTNEKLFF. CDR3 nucleotide sequence: TGTGCCTCGCAGGGGGCATTTTTGGGAACTAATGAAAAACTGTTTTTT.

V is TRBV5-1 and J is TRBJ2-7; a weak D match, TRBD2 (6 bases). The V end lost 2 bases, the J end lost 5 bases, and 14 bases lay between the germline ends. Germline V CDR1 and CDR2: SGHRS, YFSETQ. The CDR3 has 14 amino acids. CDR3 amino acids: CASSLPSPGDEQYF. The DNA of the CDR3 is TGCGCCAGCAGCTTACCCTCACCGGGGGACGAGCAGTACTTC.

The chain is built from TRBV4-2 and TRBJ1-1, with D maybe TRBD1 (6 bases). This CDR3 spans 14 amino acids. Trimming took off 3 bases at V and 2 bases at J, with 10 bases between the two ends. From germline, CDR1 is LGHNA and CDR2 YNFKEQ. Here the CDR3 reads CASSHEGGNTEAFF. CDR3 DNA: TGTGCCAGCAGCCATGAGGGGGGAAACACTGAAGCTTTCTTT.

Here the CDR3 DNA reads TGCAGCGTTGAGGACCCTGAAGCTTTCTTT. Amino acids: CSVEDPEAFF. The chain has TRBV29-1 and TRBJ1-1; D is unresolved. CDR3 length equals 10 residues. The germline V and J ends were trimmed by 3 bases and 6 bases, with 5 bases remaining between them. Germline V gene sequence: CDR1 SQVTM, CDR2 ANQGSEA.

The genes are TRBV11-2 and TRBJ2-2, with 7 bases identical to TRBD2. Trimming cost V 2 bases and J 3 bases; bases outside gene matches: 9. CDR1 and CDR2 from the germline V gene are SGHAT and FQNNGV. The CDR3 is 17 amino acids. CDR3: CASSLSLGSGDTGELFF. CDR3 nucleotides: TGTGCCAGCAGCTTAAGTCTCGGGAGCGGGGACACCGGGGAGCTGTTTTTT.

The chain joins TRBV27 to TRBJ2-5; 9 positions agree with TRBD1. The J call may be faulty, since TRBJ2-7 better matches the DNA end. Looked up from germline, CDR1 is MNHEY and CDR2 is SMNVEV (reference sequence). The CDR3 has 14 amino acids. The CDR3 protein is CASSLGQGIFEQYF. As DNA, the CDR3 is TGTGCCAGCAGTCTGGGACAGGGTATCTTCGAGCAGTACTTC.